This note documents a single TCR beta chain sequence. This clonotype occurred a few times. Its antigen remains undetermined. No per-base quality is available; no much larger clone lies one base away. All donors were healthy Caucasians. Three pairs of female monozygotic twins, all aged roughly 18 to 30 years, made up the twin cohort. Peripheral blood mononuclear cells were used as the source from which RNA for TCR libraries was isolated. These data belong to a study of identical twins (dated by TCRdb to about 2016). Turning to the overall study: To test whether fetal clonotypes persist, the study used deep sequencing on TCR alpha and beta repertoires from monozygotic twins, unrelated adults of various ages, and cord blood. To rule out contamination, replicate twin experiments were performed at different times with different library preparation protocols.

The CDR3 starts with the cysteine, ends with the phenylalanine, and has 15 residues. The only DNA kept is the CDR3, 45 bases in frame from the first base. V and J are trimmed by 8 bases and 5 bases, and the gene matches miss 10 bases of the junction. CDR1 is given as SNHLY and CDR2 as FYNNEI, both from the germline V gene. Libraries were built with 5' RACE. These reads were obtained on an Illumina HiSeq 2000. Template switching added a universal primer binding site, and the final cDNA carried a unique molecular identifier that allowed TCR cDNA molecules to be counted accurately. Specific primers in the conserved constant-segment region were used to synthesize first-strand cDNA for the TCR alpha and beta chains. To control for contamination, every cDNA library carried two barcodes: a SMART-Mk sample barcode plus Illumina barcodes. TruSeq adapter sequences along with Illumina sample barcodes were introduced in two successive PCR steps. The Illumina HiSeq platform was used with custom primers to sequence TCR alpha and beta cDNA libraries. In the authors' own workflow: MiGEC processed the raw reads to extract unique molecular identifiers, while MiXCR was used to determine the CDR3 positions. Recombination models were inferred per individual with the repgenHMM and IGoR tools using an EM algorithm. The tcR package in R was used for shared clonotype analysis, with sharing normalized by the product of cloneset sizes. Out-of-frame nonproductive sequences were analyzed to study raw recombination free of thymic and clonal selection effects. Through fastp at Q25 and MiXCR, TCRdb rebuilt clones from the public reads, retaining in-frame beta chains. Rows matching on CDR3 protein sequence are summarized as one entry with the most common DNA and genes. These V and J calls are TCRdb output, not the study's own analysis. The sample records about 890,000 distinct CDR3 sequences, roughly 12% of which are singletons. The top ten clones comprise about 1.5% of the sample.

Here is what the overall study found, with its caveats: Zero-insertion analyses could be partly confounded by invariant T cells such as MAIT and iNKT, although diverse VJ usage argued against such confounding for most clonotypes. Abundant cord blood beta clonotypes had fewer insertions, young adult naive repertoires showed a similar but weaker trend, and memory repertoires showed no such trend. In beta out-of-frame sequences, excess twin sharing was weaker, because having fewer shared sequences lowered the signal-to-noise ratio. Conclusions relied on cross-sectional statistical analysis, since the same donors could not be followed over many years. Compared with coincidental sharing between unrelated individuals, an excess of low generation-probability sequences was observed among out-of-frame TCR alpha sequences shared between twins. In monozygotic twins, recombination models systematically underestimated out-of-frame TCR alpha sharing, but the models matched the sharing seen between unrelated individuals.

These data also formed part of another study, on yellow fever vaccine responses in identical twins. The second publication reports: The authors reported that the T cell response to vaccination in identical twins appeared partly convergent and partly personalized. In identical twins, the study followed T cell clones that responded to the vaccine with precision.

The rearrangement joined TRBV2 to TRBJ2-1; TRBD1 agrees with 9 junctional bases. The TCR comes from a woman between 18 and 29 years old in good health. The sample taken for sequencing was PBMCs. The nucleotides read TGTGCCAGCCGACCGGGACAGGGACCCGACAATGAGCAGTTCTTC. It encodes CASRPGQGPDNEQFF.